This T cell receptor beta chain is from a study of shared clonotypes between healthy human individuals. Method: immunoSEQ multiplex PCR; TCRdb's copy keeps in-frame clones and lacks some. This sample yields 450,000 to 500,000 clones, of which approximately 81% are seen a single time; about an eighth belongs to the top ten. V lost 0 bases, J lost 2 bases, and 9 bases lay in between. The CDR3 has 15 amino acids. Germline V gene data show CDR1 as SGHRS and CDR2 as YFSETQ. The TCR was taken from a woman aged 40 to 50 in good health. Some clones in this sample may be carry-over from other donors' samples. The chain employs TRBV5-1 and TRBJ1-3; tentatively, D is TRBD1 (5 bases). Material: PBMCs. In nucleotides, the CDR3 is TGCGCCAGCAGCTTGGAGGGGACGGCTGGAAACACCATATATTTT. Encoded protein: CASSLEGTAGNTIYF.